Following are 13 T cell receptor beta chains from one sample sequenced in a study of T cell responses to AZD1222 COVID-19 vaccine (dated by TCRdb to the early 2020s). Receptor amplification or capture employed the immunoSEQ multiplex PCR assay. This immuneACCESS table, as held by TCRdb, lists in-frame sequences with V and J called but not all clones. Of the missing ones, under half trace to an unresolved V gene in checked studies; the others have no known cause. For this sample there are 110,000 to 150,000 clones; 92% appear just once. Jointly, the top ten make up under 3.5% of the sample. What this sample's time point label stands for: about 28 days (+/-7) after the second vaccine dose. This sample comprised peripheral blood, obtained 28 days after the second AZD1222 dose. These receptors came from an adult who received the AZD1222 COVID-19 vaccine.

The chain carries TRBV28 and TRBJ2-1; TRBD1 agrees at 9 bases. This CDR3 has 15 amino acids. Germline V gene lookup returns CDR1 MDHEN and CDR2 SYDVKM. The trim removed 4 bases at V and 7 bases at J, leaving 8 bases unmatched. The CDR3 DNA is TGTGCCAGCAGTTCGCCGGGACAGGGAGCGAATGAGCAGTTCTTC. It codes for CASSSPGQGANEQFF. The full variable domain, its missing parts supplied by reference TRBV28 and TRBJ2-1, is DVKVTQSSRYLVKRTGEKVFLECVQDMDHENMFWYRQDPGLGLRLIYFSYDVKMKEKGDIPEGYSVSREKKERFSLILESASTNQTSMYLCASSSPGQGANEQFFGPGTRLTVL.

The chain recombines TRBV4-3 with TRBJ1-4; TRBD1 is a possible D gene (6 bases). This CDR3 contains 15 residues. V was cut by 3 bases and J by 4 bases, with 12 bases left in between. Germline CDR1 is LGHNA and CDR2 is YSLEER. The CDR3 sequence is CASSQNRAGNEKLFF. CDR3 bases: TGCGCCAGCAGCCAGAACAGGGCGGGTAATGAAAAACTGTTTTTT.

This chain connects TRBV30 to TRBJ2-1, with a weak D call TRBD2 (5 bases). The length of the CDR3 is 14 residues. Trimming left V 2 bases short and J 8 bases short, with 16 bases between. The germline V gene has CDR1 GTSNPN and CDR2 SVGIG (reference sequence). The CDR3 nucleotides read TGTGCCTGGAGTCCCGGCTTGGACTTAGATGAGCAGTTCTTC. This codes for CAWSPGLDLDEQFF.

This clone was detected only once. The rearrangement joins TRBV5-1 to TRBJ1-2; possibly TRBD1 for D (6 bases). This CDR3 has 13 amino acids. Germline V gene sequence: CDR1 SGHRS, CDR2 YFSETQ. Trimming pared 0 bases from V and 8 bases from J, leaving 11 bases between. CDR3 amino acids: CASSLDTGRGYTF. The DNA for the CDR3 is TGCGCCAGCAGCTTGGATACAGGGCGAGGCTACACCTTC.

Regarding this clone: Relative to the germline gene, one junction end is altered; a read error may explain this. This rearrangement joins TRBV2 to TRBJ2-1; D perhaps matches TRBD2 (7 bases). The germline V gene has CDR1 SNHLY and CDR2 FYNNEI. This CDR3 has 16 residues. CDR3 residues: CSSRHGGREINNEQFF. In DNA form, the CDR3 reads TGCAGCAGTAGGCATGGGGGGCGGGAGATCAACAATGAGCAGTTCTTC.

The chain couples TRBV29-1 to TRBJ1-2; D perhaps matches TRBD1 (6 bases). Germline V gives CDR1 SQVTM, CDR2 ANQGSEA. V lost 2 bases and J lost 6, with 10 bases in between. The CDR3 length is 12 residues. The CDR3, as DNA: TGCAGCGTTGAACAGGGGTCCCATGGCTACACCTTC. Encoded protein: CSVEQGSHGYTF. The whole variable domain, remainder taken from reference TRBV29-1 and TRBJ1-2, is SAVISQKPSRDICQRGTSLTIQCQVDSQVTMMFWYRQQPGQSLTLIATANQGSEATYESGFVIDKFPISRPNLTFSTLTVSNMSPEDSSIYLCSVEQGSHGYTFGSGTRLTVV.

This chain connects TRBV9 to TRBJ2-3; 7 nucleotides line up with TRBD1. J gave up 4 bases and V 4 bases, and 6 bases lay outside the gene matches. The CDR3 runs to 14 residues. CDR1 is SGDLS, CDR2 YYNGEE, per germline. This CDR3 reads CASSSNTGADTQYF. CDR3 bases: TGTGCCAGCAGCTCAAACACAGGGGCAGATACGCAGTATTTT.

The CDR3 DNA is TGTGCCAGCAGGACAGGGTCCCCTGAAGCTTTCTTT. Translating gives CASRTGSPEAFF. The chain joins TRBV6-5 to TRBJ1-1; 7 positions match TRBD1. Germline loops: CDR1 MNHEY, CDR2 SVGAGI. Germline trimming cut 6 bases from V and 6 bases from J; bases unmatched to any gene: 4. The CDR3 extends over 12 amino acids.

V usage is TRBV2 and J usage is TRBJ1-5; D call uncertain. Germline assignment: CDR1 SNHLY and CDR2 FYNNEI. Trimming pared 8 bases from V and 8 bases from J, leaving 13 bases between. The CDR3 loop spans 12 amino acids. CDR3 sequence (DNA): TGTGCCAGCGCGGAGGGCAAGGAGCCCCAGCATTTT. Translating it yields CASAEGKEPQHF. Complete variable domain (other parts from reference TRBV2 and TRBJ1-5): EPEVTQTPSHQVTQMGQEVILRCVPISNHLYFYWYRQILGQKVEFLVSFYNNEISEKSEIFDDQFSVERPDGSNFTLKIRSTKLEDSAMYFCASAEGKEPQHFGDGTRLSIL.

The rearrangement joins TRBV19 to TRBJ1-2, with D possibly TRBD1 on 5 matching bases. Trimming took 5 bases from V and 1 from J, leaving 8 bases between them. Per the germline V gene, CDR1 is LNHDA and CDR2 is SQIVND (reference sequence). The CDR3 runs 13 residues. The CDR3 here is CASSRDGNYGYTF. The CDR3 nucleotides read TGTGCCAGTAGTCGGGACGGTAACTATGGCTACACCTTC.

The CDR3 loop reads CASSSNEQYF. CDR3 sequence (DNA): TGTGCCAGCAGTTCTAACGAGCAGTACTTC. The rearrangement links TRBV28 to TRBJ2-7; no firm D call. The CDR3 contains 10 residues. V was pared by 4 bases and J by 5 bases, with 3 bases between. Germline V lookup: CDR1 MDHEN, CDR2 SYDVKM.

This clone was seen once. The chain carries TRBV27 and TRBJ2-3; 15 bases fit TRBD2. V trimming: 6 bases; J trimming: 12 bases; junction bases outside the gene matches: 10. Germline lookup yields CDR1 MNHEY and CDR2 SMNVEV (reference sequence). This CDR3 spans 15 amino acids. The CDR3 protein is CASSPGLAGGTLQYF. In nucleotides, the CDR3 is TGTGCCAGCAGCCCGGGACTAGCGGGAGGAACACTACAGTATTTT.

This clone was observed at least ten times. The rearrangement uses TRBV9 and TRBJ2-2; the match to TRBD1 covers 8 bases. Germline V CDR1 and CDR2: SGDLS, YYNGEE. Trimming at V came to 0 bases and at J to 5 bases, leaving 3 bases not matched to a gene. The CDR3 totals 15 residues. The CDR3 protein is CASSVETGGTGELFF. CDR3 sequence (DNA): TGTGCCAGCAGCGTAGAAACAGGGGGAACCGGGGAGCTGTTTTTT.